This T cell receptor (beta chain) was sequenced for a study of control samples from healthy donors and cancer patients. Produced via immunoSEQ multiplex PCR; TCRdb's table is partial and in-frame only. The sample has about 90,000 clones; over 75% are singletons. Deletions cut 2 bases from V and 0 bases from J, with 10 bases between. Germline loops: CDR1 SEHNR, CDR2 FQNEAQ (reference sequence). This CDR3 is built from 15 residues. V is TRBV7-9 and J is TRBJ1-1, with D unresolved. The TCR comes from a woman aged 18-35 years in good health. Sequencing used blood. As DNA, the CDR3 is TGTGCCAGCAGCTTACGTGGCAGCATGAACACTGAAGCTTTCTTT. The encoded protein is CASSLRGSMNTEAFF.